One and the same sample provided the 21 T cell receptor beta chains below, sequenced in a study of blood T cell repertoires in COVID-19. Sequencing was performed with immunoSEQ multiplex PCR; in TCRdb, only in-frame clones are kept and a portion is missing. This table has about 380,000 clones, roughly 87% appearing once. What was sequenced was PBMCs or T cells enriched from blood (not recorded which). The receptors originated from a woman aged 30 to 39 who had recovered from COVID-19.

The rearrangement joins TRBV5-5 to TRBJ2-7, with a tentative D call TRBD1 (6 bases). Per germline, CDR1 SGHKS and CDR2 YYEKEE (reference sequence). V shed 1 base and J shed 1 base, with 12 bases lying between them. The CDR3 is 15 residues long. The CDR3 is CASSLFVQGSYEQYF. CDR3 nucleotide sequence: TGTGCCAGCAGCTTGTTTGTACAGGGTTCCTACGAGCAGTACTTC.

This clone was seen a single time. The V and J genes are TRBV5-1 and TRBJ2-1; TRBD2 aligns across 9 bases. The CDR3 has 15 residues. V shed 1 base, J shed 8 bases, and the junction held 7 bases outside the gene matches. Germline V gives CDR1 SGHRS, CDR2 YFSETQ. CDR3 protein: CASSLSLAGTDEQFF. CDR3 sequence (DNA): TGCGCCAGCAGCTTGTCGCTAGCGGGAACGGATGAGCAGTTCTTC.

CDR3 loop: CASMTGGANQIGTQYF. The CDR3 coding sequence is TGTGCCAGCATGACAGGGGGGGCCAACCAAATAGGGACCCAGTACTTC. The chain is built from TRBV5-4 and TRBJ2-5, with 9 bases that match TRBD1. Losses at the gene ends were 6 bases for V and 7 bases for J; bases not matched to a gene: 16. The CDR3 is made up of 16 amino acids. The V gene's germline CDR1 is SGHNT and CDR2 YYREEE (reference sequence).

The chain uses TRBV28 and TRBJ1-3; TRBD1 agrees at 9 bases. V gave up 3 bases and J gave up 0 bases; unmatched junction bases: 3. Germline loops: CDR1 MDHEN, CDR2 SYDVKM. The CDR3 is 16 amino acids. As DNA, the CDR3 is TGTGCCAGCAGTTTTGGGACAGGGAGCTCTGGAAACACCATATATTTT. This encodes CASSFGTGSSGNTIYF.

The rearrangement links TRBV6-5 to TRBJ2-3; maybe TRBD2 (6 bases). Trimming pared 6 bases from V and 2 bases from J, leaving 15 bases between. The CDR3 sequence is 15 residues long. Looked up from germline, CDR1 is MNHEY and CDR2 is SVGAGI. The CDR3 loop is CASSPGTPSTDTQYF. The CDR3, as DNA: TGTGCCAGCAGCCCGGGGACTCCTTCCACAGATACGCAGTATTTT.

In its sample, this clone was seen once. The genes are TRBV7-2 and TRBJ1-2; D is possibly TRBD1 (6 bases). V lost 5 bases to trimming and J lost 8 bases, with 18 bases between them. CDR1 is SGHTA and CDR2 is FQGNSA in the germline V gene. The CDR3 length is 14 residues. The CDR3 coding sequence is TGTGCCAGCAGCCCACAGGGTCATGGTGGCGGCTACACCTTC. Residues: CASSPQGHGGGYTF.

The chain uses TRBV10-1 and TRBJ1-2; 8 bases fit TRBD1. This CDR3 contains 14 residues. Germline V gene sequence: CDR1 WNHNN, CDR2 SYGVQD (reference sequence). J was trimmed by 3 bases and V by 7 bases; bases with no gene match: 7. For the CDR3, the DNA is TGCGCCAGCAACCCAGGGGGCAGTCACTATGGCTACACCTTC. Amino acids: CASNPGGSHYGYTF.

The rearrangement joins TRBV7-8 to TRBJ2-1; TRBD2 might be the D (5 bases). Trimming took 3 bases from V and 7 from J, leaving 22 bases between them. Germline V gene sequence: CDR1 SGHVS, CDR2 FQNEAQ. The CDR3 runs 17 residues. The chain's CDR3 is CASSLVVSWTGRNEQFF. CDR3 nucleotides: TGTGCCAGCAGCTTGGTTGTCTCTTGGACTGGAAGGAATGAGCAGTTCTTC.

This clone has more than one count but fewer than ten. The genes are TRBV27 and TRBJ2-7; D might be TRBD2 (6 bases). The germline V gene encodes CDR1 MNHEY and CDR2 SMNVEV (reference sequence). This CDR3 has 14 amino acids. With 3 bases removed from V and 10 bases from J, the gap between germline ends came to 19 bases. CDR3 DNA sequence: TGTGCCAGCAGTTTCTCGGGACTGCCCAACCCCCAGTACTTC. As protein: CASSFSGLPNPQYF.

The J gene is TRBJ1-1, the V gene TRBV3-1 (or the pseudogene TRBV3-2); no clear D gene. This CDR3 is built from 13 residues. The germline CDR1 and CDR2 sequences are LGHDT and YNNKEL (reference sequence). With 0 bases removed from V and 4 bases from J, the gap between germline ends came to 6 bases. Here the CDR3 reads CASSQDSGTEAFF. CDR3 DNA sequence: TGTGCCAGCAGCCAAGATTCGGGCACTGAAGCTTTCTTT.

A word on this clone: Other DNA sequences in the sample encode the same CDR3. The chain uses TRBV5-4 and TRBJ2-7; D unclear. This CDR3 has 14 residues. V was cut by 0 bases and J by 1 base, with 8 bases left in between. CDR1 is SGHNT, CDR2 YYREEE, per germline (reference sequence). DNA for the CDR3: TGTGCCAGCAGCTTGGACAGCTCGTCCTACGAGCAGTACTTC. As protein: CASSLDSSSYEQYF.

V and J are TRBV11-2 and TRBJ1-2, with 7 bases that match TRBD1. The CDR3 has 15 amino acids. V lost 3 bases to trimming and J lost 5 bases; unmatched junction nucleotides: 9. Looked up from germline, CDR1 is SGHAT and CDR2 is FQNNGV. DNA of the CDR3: TGTGCCAGCAGCTTGTCCTCAGGGGGATTGTATGGCTACACCTTC. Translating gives CASSLSSGGLYGYTF.

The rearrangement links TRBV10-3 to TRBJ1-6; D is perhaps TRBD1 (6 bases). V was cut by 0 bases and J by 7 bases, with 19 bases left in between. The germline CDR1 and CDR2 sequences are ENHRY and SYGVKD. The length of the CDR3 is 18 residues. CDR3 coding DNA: TGTGCCATCAGTGAGTCTGGCCAGGGGTTCTTCGGGAATTCACCCCTCCACTTT. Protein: CAISESGQGFFGNSPLHF.

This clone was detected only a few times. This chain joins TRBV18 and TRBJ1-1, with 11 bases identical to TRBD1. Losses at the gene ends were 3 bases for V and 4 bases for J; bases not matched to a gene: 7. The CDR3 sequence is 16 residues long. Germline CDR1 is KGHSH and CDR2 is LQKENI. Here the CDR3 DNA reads TGTGCCAGCTCACCCCGGACAGGGGGCGTCGGCACTGAAGCTTTCTTT. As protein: CASSPRTGGVGTEAFF.

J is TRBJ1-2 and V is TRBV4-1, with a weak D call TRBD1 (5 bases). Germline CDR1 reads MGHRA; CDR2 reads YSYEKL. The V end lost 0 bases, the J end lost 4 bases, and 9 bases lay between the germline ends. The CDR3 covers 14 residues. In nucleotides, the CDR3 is TGCGCCAGCAGCCAAGATGCAGGGATCTATGGCTACACCTTC. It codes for CASSQDAGIYGYTF.

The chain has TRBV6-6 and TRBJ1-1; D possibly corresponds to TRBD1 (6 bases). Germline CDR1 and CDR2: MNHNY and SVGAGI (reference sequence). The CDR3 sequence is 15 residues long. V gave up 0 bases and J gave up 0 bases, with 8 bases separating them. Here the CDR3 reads CASSYSRGMNTEAFF. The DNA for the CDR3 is TGTGCCAGCAGTTACTCGAGGGGGATGAACACTGAAGCTTTCTTT.

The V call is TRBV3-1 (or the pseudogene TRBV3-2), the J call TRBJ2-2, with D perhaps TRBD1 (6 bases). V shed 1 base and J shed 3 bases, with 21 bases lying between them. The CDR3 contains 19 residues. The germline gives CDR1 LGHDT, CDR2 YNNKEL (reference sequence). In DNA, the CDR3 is TGTGCCAGCAGCCAAGTTAGTCGAGTGGGGGCAAGGGACACCGGGGAGCTGTTTTTT. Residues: CASSQVSRVGARDTGELFF.

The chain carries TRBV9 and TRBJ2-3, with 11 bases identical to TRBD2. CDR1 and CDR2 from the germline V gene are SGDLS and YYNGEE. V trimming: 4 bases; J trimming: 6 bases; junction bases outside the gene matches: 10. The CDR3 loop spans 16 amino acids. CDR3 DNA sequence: TGTGCCAGCAGCAAGGTAGCGGGGGGGCACTCGGATACGCAGTATTTT. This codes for CASSKVAGGHSDTQYF.

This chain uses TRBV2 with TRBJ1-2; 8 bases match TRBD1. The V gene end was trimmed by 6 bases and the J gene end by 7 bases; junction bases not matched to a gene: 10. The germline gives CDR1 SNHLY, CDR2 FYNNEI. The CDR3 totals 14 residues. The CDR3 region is CASRADREIGGYTF. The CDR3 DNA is TGTGCCAGCAGAGCGGACAGGGAGATCGGTGGCTACACCTTC.

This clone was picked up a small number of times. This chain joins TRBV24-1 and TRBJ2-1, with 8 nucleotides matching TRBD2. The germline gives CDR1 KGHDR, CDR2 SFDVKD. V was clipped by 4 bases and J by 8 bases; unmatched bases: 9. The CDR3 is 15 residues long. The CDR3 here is CATSEAGGLFHEQFF. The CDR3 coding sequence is TGTGCCACCAGTGAGGCGGGAGGCCTTTTTCATGAGCAGTTCTTC.

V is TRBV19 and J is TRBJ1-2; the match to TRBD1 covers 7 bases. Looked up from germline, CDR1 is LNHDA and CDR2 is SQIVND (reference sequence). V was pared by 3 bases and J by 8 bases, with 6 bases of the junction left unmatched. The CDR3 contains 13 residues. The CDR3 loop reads CASSMTGTEGYTF. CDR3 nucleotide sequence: TGTGCCAGTAGTATGACAGGGACGGAGGGCTACACCTTC.